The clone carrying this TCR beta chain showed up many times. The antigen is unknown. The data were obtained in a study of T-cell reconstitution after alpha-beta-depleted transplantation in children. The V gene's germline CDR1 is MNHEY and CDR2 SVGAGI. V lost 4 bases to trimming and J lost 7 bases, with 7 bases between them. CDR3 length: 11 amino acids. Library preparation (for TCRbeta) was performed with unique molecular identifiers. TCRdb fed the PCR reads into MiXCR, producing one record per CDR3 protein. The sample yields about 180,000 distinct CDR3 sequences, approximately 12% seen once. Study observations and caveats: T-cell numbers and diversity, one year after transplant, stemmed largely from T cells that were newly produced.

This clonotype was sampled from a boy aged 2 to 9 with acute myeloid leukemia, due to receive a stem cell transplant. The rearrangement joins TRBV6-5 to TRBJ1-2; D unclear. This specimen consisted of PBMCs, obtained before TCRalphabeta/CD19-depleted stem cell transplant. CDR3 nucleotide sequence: TGTGCCAGCAGTTGGTCGGGTGGCTACACCTTC. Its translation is CASSWSGGYTF.